This T cell receptor (beta chain) was retrieved from a study of T cells in Graves' hyperthyroidism and ophthalmopathy. Overall study findings and caveats: The model forecast ophthalmopathy, anticipating it by a median approximately 7 months before onset.

As concerns this clonotype: Its antigen is currently unknown.

The CDR3 covers 15 residues. V was clipped by 0 bases and J by 1 base, with 10 bases between them. CDR1 LGHDT and CDR2 YNNKEL come from the germline V gene (reference sequence). RNA transcripts were the template for amplifying TCR beta CDR3 regions. The primer set for the first-round RT-PCR of the TCR CDR3 was HTBI. Using its own MiXCR run on the multiplex PCR reads, TCRdb lists one record per CDR3 protein. The table records roughly 500,000 distinct CDR3 sequences, approximately 48% of them present only once. V is TRBV3-1 and J is TRBJ2-7, with D perhaps matching TRBD2 (5 bases). This receptor was taken from an adult woman with Graves' disease, either hyperthyroidism or ophthalmopathy (not recorded which). Sequenced sample: peripheral blood or thyroid tissue (not recorded which). CDR3 coding DNA: TGTGCCAGCAGCCAAGATTCTTGGGAGTCCTACGAGCAGTACTTC. Encoded protein: CASSQDSWESYEQYF.